The T cell receptor beta chain described here comes from a study of blood T cell repertoires in COVID-19. The table came from immunoSEQ multiplex PCR; TCRdb's copy has only in-frame clones and leaves some out. The sample lists approximately 300,000 clones, over 75% occurring once. This CDR3 is built from 15 residues. Germline-derived CDR1 and CDR2 are SEHNR and FQNEAQ (reference sequence). The V gene lost 3 bases and the J gene lost 2 bases, with 13 bases spanning the gap. This clone was seen just once. The sequence came from a man over 45 with active or convalescent COVID-19. The specimen was peripheral blood. The chain has TRBV7-9 and TRBJ1-1; no firm D call. The CDR3 coding sequence is TGTGCCAGCAGCTTTAGCGGAGTTACCAACACTGAAGCTTTCTTT. As protein: CASSFSGVTNTEAFF. The full variable domain, its missing parts supplied by reference TRBV7-9 and TRBJ1-1, is DTGVSQNPRHKITKRGQNVTFRCDPISEHNRLYWYRQTLGQGPEFLTYFQNEAQLEKSRLLSDRFSAERPKGSFSTLEIQRTEQGDSAMYLCASSFSGVTNTEAFFGQGTRLTVV.